Included here is one T cell receptor (beta chain) sequence, with context. The clone's antigen remains unknown. No much larger clone is present one base from it, and per-base qualities are unavailable. What this sample's time point label stands for: about 28 days (+/-7) after the second vaccine dose. AZD1222 recipients given second doses at about 4 weeks or at about 12 weeks were pooled, since spike-specific TCR depth and breadth were not found to differ between the two schedules. The vaccinee samples were drawn from two UK trials, COV001 and COV002, one of which was a single-blind randomized controlled phase 2/3 trial testing AZD1222 (ChAdOx1 nCoV-19) in healthy adults. For TCRbeta chain sequencing, PBMC samples from trial participants were taken at day 0 and at day 28 after the second dose. This record comes from a study of T cell responses to AZD1222 COVID-19 vaccine (dated by TCRdb to the early 2020s). Concerning the study at large: TCR sequencing was performed for more than 230 trial participants, of whom 207 were given two doses of AZD1222 and around 25 were given two doses of MenACWY control vaccine. Trial participants were enrolled into age subgroups of 18-55, 56-69 and 70-plus years, which contained approximately 150, 28 and 58 TCR-sequenced participants, respectively.

The CDR3 regions of human TCRbeta chains were analyzed by immunosequencing. Concerning the study's data processing: TCRs in the repertoires were compared against a reference library of SARS-CoV-2-specific TCRs that had been generated with the MIRA antigen-specificity platform. Breadth was defined as the fraction of unique TCRs that were SARS-CoV-2-associated. Depth was defined as the fraction of total T cells that were SARS-CoV-2-associated. Using the MIRA data, every spike-specific TCR was mapped to the spike region that the TCR reacted to and assigned to either a CD4 or a CD8 class. Log10-transformed breadth and depth values were compared by one-way ANOVA with Sidak's multiple comparisons tests. Entries here come from immuneACCESS through TCRdb and include only in-frame sequences with V and J called. Some clones fail to appear in such tables; in the studies checked, an unresolved V gene covers under half of the shortfall, and the cause of the remainder is unknown. V, J and clone size reflect that table, while D and trimming were determined from the DNA. The sample table shows 110,000 or so clones, and roughly nine tenths are seen once. The ten largest clonotypes hold around 45% of the sample.

On the study overall, not on this receptor specifically: Epitopes outside the regions mutated in the B.1.351 and B.1.1.7 variants were reportedly recognized by nearly half of the unique spike-specific TCRs. In the small 56-69-year group, the increase in depth fell short of significance, most likely because of low power. Because no day 14 peak-response samples were available, the repertoires could be characterized only after the peak T cell response. The vaccine-associated CD4 TCRs covered the entire spike protein, and the dominant responses fell in regions 160-218 and 743-854. Participants were mostly white British and included more females than males, and it was suggested by the authors that clonal diversity may have been underestimated. A significant rise in spike-specific TCR breadth and depth was observed after two AZD1222 doses relative to day 0 and relative to MenACWY recipients. Conclusions about previously exposed vaccinees are limited, since just a handful of AZD1222 recipients were seropositive for SARS-CoV-2 at baseline.

Here V drops 7 bases and J drops 2 bases, and the junction holds 14 bases not matched to any gene. CDR1 and CDR2, looked up from the germline V gene, are SGHRS and YFSETQ. Counted from cysteine to phenylalanine, this CDR3 has 17 amino acids. Here the CDR3 DNA is all that survives: 51 bases in frame from base 1. The rearrangement combines TRBV5-1 with TRBJ2-2; 7 nucleotides in the junction match TRBD2. Source: peripheral blood, taken 28 days after the second AZD1222 dose. This receptor was identified in an adult who received the AZD1222 COVID-19 vaccine. The nucleotides read TGCGCCAGCCACCCCAAGGCAGCGGGATCTAACACCGGGGAGCTGTTTTTT. It specifies CASHPKAAGSNTGELFF.